A selection of T cell receptor beta chains follows, all from one sample in a study of PD-L1 blockade in urothelial cancer. Clones were read by immunoSEQ multiplex PCR, and TCRdb kept only the in-frame ones, dropping some. The table includes about 52,000 clones, about 72% detected once. Specimen: PBMCs, collected around atezolizumab (anti-PD-L1) treatment. These receptors all stem from a man in his 70s with urothelial cancer. CDR3s include the opening cysteine and the closing phenylalanine or tryptophan. D genes are given only for firm matches.

J: TRBJ2-3
V: TRBV7-2
D: TRBD2
CDR3: CASSVSGGAGYF

J: TRBJ2-5
V: TRBV2
D: TRBD2
CDR3: CASSEERGHQETQYF

J: TRBJ2-1
V: TRBV6-6
D: TRBD2
CDR3: CASAGGAGYNEQFF

J: TRBJ2-1
V: TRBV7-3
D: TRBD2
CDR3: CASSRRGGQAFDNEQFF

J: TRBJ1-1
V: TRBV7-6
D: .
CDR3: CASSLSQGNTEAFF

J: TRBJ1-3
V: TRBV28
D: TRBD1
CDR3: CASSLSGTGGSNTIYF

J: TRBJ1-1
V: TRBV27
D: .
CDR3: CASSLTEKNTEAFF

J: TRBJ1-2
V: TRBV27
D: .
CDR3: CASSFSDKAAGYTF

J: TRBJ2-7
V: TRBV5-8
D: .
CDR3: CASTPDTKPYEQYF

J: TRBJ1-5
V: TRBV7-2
D: TRBD1
CDR3: CASRLTGGNQPQHF

J: TRBJ2-5
V: TRBV27
D: TRBD1
CDR3: CASSLHGTGREETQYF

J: TRBJ1-1
V: TRBV11-1
D: .
CDR3: CASSLSGDTEAFF

J: TRBJ1-4
V: TRBV6-6
D: .
CDR3: CASSYRAGRDEKLFF

J: TRBJ2-7
V: TRBV18
D: .
CDR3: CASSPPRGTYEQYF

J: TRBJ1-2
V: TRBV5-4
D: .
CDR3: CASSLQANYGYTF

J: TRBJ2-5
V: TRBV7-2
D: TRBD1
CDR3: CASSLRQGQRETQYF

J: TRBJ2-7
V: TRBV6-5
D: TRBD1
CDR3: CASRDTGAAREQYF

J: TRBJ2-7
V: TRBV28
D: TRBD1
CDR3: CASSNRGQTYEQYF

J: TRBJ2-2
V: TRBV2
D: .
CDR3: CASSSASGLGGELFF

J: TRBJ2-2
V: TRBV4-3
D: .
CDR3: CASSYNRPNTGELFF

J: TRBJ2-1
V: TRBV15
D: TRBD2
CDR3: CATSILLAAFGNEQFF

J: TRBJ2-7
V: TRBV6-1
D: TRBD2
CDR3: CASSIAGVSYEQYF

J: TRBJ1-2
V: TRBV5-4
D: .
CDR3: CASSLTGSNYGYTF

J: TRBJ1-1
V: TRBV9
D: .
CDR3: CASSVLVGGTEAFF